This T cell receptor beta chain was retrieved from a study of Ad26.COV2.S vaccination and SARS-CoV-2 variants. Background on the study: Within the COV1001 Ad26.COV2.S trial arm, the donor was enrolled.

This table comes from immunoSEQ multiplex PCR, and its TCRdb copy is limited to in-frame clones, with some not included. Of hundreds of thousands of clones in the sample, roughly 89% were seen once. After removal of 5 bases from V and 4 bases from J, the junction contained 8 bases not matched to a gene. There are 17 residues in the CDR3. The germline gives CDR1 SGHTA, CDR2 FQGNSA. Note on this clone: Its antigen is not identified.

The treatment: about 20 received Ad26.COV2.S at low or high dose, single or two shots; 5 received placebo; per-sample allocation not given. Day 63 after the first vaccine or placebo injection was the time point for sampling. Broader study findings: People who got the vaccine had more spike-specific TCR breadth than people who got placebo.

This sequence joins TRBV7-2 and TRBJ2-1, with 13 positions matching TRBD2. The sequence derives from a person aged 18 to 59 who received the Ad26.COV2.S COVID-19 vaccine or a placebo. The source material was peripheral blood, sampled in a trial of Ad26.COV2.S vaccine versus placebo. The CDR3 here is CASSIRLAGGPYNEQFF. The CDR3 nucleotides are TGTGCCAGCAGCATTAGACTAGCGGGGGGACCTTACAATGAGCAGTTCTTC.